The 20 T cell receptor beta chains reported below all come from one sample, sequenced in a study of CD4 T cells in relation to SARS-CoV-2 and coronaviruses. No antigen has been identified for these receptors. Profiling relied on immunoSEQ multiplex PCR, and the TCRdb table lists in-frame clones only, not all of them. The sample consists of about 36,000 clones, approximately 80% of them appearing once. Sequences were obtained from naive CD4+ T cells from PBMCs, cultured in vitro. The subset was: naive CD4+ T cells isolated by negative enrichment. Receptors were obtained from an adult with COVID-19.

The chain has TRBV7-3 and TRBJ1-1; D uncertain. V lost 8 bases and J lost 3, with 13 bases in between. Per the germline V gene, CDR1 is SGHTA and CDR2 is FQGTGA. The CDR3 consists of 13 residues. CDR3 sequence (DNA): TGTGCCAGCCAAGCCAGCGTGGACACTGAAGCTTTCTTT. Its translation: CASQASVDTEAFF.

V is TRBV9 and J is TRBJ1-4; 9 bases are shared with TRBD1. The junction had 7 bases not matched to a gene; V was cut back by 2 bases and J by 5 bases. Germline lookup yields CDR1 SGDLS and CDR2 YYNGEE. This CDR3 comprises 16 residues. In DNA, the CDR3 is TGTGCCAGCAGCGTGGGTCTGGGACAGGGAAATGAAAAACTGTTTTTT. Translating it yields CASSVGLGQGNEKLFF. The whole variable domain, remainder taken from reference TRBV9 and TRBJ1-4, is DSGVTQTPKHLITATGQRVTLRCSPRSGDLSVYWYQQSLDQGLQFLIQYYNGEERAKGNILERFSAQQFPDLHSELNLSSLELGDSALYFCASSVGLGQGNEKLFFGSGTQLSVL.

V gene TRBV7-6 combines with J gene TRBJ2-7, with D perhaps matching TRBD2 (5 bases). This CDR3 comprises 16 residues. Germline values: CDR1 SGHVS, CDR2 FNYEAQ. The V and J ends lost 4 bases and 9 bases respectively, with 25 bases between them. CDR3: CASSSRARGKPMVQYF. CDR3 DNA sequence: TGTGCCAGCAGCTCACGAGCACGAGGGAAACCCATGGTGCAGTACTTC.

V is TRBV15 and J is TRBJ2-7; 7 bases are shared with TRBD2. The CDR3 contains 15 residues. CDR1 is LNHNV and CDR2 is YYDKDF in the germline V gene (reference sequence). The ends lost 4 bases at V and 3 bases at J; junction bases unmatched: 9. In nucleotides, the CDR3 is TGTGCCACCAGCATTGTGGCGGGAGCAATCTACGAGCAGTACTTC. Amino acids: CATSIVAGAIYEQYF.

The table lists this clone with a count of one. In DNA form, the CDR3 reads TGTGCCAGCAGCCCGGGACTAGCCGTTGAGCAGTTCTTC. It yields the protein CASSPGLAVEQFF. J is TRBJ2-1 and V is TRBV7-2; 9 positions agree with TRBD2. In germline, CDR1 is SGHTA, CDR2 FQGNSA. The CDR3 has 13 residues. The junction had 5 bases not matched to a gene; V was cut back by 5 bases and J by 9 bases. The variable domain in full, completed from reference TRBV7-2 and TRBJ2-1, reads GAGVSQSPSNKVTEKGKDVELRCDPISGHTALYWYRQSLGQGLEFLIYFQGNSAPDKSGLPSDRFSAERTGGSVSTLTIQRTQQEDSAVYLCASSPGLAVEQFFGPGTRLTVL.

The chain recombines TRBV7-9 with TRBJ1-2, with D unresolved. Trimming took off 3 bases at V and 4 bases at J, with 9 bases between the two ends. This CDR3 contains 13 residues. Germline V gene lookup returns CDR1 SEHNR and CDR2 FQNEAQ (reference sequence). The CDR3 here is CASSFDGLYGYTF. CDR3 nucleotides: TGTGCCAGCAGCTTTGACGGCCTCTATGGCTACACCTTC.

This chain connects TRBV2 to TRBJ1-1, with D possibly matching TRBD1 (6 bases). The CDR3 is made up of 16 amino acids. In germline, CDR1 is SNHLY, CDR2 FYNNEI. V gave up 8 bases and J gave up 8 bases, with 27 bases separating them. The CDR3 bases are TGTGCCAGCGCTAGGGATCAGGGGTGGGGGGCAACCGAAGCTTTCTTT. This sequence encodes CASARDQGWGATEAFF.

The chain is built from TRBV9 and TRBJ2-3; D perhaps matches TRBD2 (6 bases). The CDR3 extends over 17 amino acids. CDR1 is SGDLS, CDR2 YYNGEE, per germline. V was cut by 2 bases and J by 0 bases, with 16 bases left in between. CDR3 coding DNA: TGTGCCAGCAGCGTCAAATCCGGAGGGACGAGCACAGATACGCAGTATTTT. Translation: CASSVKSGGTSTDTQYF.

The chain carries TRBV23-1 and TRBJ2-4, with TRBD2 identical over 7 bases. TRBV23-1 belongs to the ORF category, with a function that is uncertain. The CDR3 has 12 amino acids. V shed 11 bases, J shed 7 bases, and the junction held 8 bases outside the gene matches. The CDR3 here is CAYVGGENIQYF. The CDR3, as DNA: TGCGCCTACGTGGGAGGGGAGAACATTCAGTACTTC.

CDR3 nucleotides: TGTGCCAGCAGTAGACCGAGGAGGAACACTGAAGCTTTCTTT. It codes for CASSRPRRNTEAFF. The chain is built from TRBV6-2 or TRBV6-3 and TRBJ1-1; D remains ambiguous. The germline V gene has CDR1 MNHEY and CDR2 SVGEGT. The CDR3 extends over 14 amino acids. The V end was cut by 5 bases, the J end by 1 base, with 11 bases between.

The chain uses TRBV7-2 and TRBJ1-5; tentative D call: TRBD1 (6 bases). Trimming took off 1 base at V and 2 bases at J, with 9 bases between the two ends. This CDR3 is built from 15 residues. Germline CDR1 reads SGHTA; CDR2 reads FQGNSA. CDR3 residues: CASSLEQGRNQPQHF. In DNA, the CDR3 is TGTGCCAGCAGCTTAGAACAGGGCCGCAATCAGCCCCAGCATTTT.

CDR3 in amino acids: CASSLRSTGVSSTEAFF. CDR3 nucleotide sequence: TGTGCCAGCAGCCTCCGATCGACAGGGGTTAGTAGCACTGAAGCTTTCTTT. The chain recombines TRBV5-4 with TRBJ1-1, with 8 bases that match TRBD1. CDR1 and CDR2 from the germline V gene are SGHNT and YYREEE (reference sequence). V shed 4 bases and J 4 bases; nucleotides not matched to a gene: 15. The CDR3 runs to 17 residues. Full variable domain (outside the CDR3, taken from reference TRBV5-4 and TRBJ1-1): ETGVTQSPTHLIKTRGQQVTLRCSSQSGHNTVSWYQQALGQGPQFIFQYYREEENGRGNFPPRFSGLQFPNYSSELNVNALELDDSALYLCASSLRSTGVSSTEAFFGQGTRLTVV.

CDR3 bases: TGTGCCAGCAGCCAACAGGGGTTTTACACTGAAGCTTTCTTT. It yields the protein CASSQQGFYTEAFF. The chain combines TRBV6-5 with TRBJ1-1; 7 nucleotides line up with TRBD1. The V gene end was trimmed by 6 bases and the J gene end by 3 bases; junction bases not matched to a gene: 7. The CDR3 extends over 14 amino acids. CDR1 and CDR2 from the germline V gene are MNHEY and SVGAGI.

The chain uses TRBV18 and TRBJ1-2; 11 bases line up with TRBD1. Germline V gives CDR1 KGHSH, CDR2 LQKENI. There are 16 residues in the CDR3. Unmatched junction bases numbered 10, after V lost 3 bases and J lost 7 bases. In nucleotides, the CDR3 is TGTGCCAGCTCACCCCTGGGACAGGGGGGAACTCTTGGCTACACCTTC. Protein: CASSPLGQGGTLGYTF.

In its sample, this clone was seen once. J is TRBJ1-1 and V is TRBV29-1, with D uncertain. The CDR3 extends over 12 amino acids. Trimming removed 5 bases from V and 1 base from J, with 8 bases in between. Germline CDR1 and CDR2: SQVTM and ANQGSEA. In DNA form, the CDR3 reads TGCAGCGTTCGGGGAAGGAACACTGAAGCTTTCTTT. This codes for CSVRGRNTEAFF. The full variable domain, completed using reference TRBV29-1 and TRBJ1-1, is SAVISQKPSRDICQRGTSLTIQCQVDSQVTMMFWYRQQPGQSLTLIATANQGSEATYESGFVIDKFPISRPNLTFSTLTVSNMSPEDSSIYLCSVRGRNTEAFFGQGTRLTVV.

The chain links TRBV28 to TRBJ1-4; D gene unclear. Germline CDR1 and CDR2: MDHEN and SYDVKM. Trimming removed 8 bases from V and 7 bases from J, with 20 bases in between. The CDR3 covers 15 residues. The CDR3 spells CASQWSGWESEKLFF. In nucleotides, the CDR3 is TGTGCCAGCCAATGGTCGGGATGGGAAAGTGAAAAACTGTTTTTT. The whole variable domain, remainder taken from reference TRBV28 and TRBJ1-4, is DVKVTQSSRYLVKRTGEKVFLECVQDMDHENMFWYRQDPGLGLRLIYFSYDVKMKEKGDIPEGYSVSREKKERFSLILESASTNQTSMYLCASQWSGWESEKLFFGSGTQLSVL.

The DNA of the CDR3 is TGTGCCAGCAACCCTCGGGACAGGGCGAACGAGCAGTACTTC. It is translated as CASNPRDRANEQYF. This rearrangement joins TRBV6-2 or TRBV6-3 to TRBJ2-7, with 9 bases lining up with TRBD1. V trimming: 7 bases; J trimming: 5 bases; junction bases outside the gene matches: 9. Germline CDR1 is MNHEY and CDR2 is SVGEGT. This CDR3 has 14 amino acids.

This chain joins TRBV12-5 and TRBJ2-3; 8 bases agree with TRBD2. Germline values: CDR1 LGHNT, CDR2 FRNRAP. This CDR3 has 17 residues. V shed 0 bases and J 7 bases; nucleotides not matched to a gene: 12. CDR3 amino acids: CASGLVVGGRNRYTQYF. The CDR3 coding sequence is TGTGCTAGTGGTTTGGTAGTTGGCGGGAGGAATAGATATACGCAGTATTTT.

The V gene is TRBV3-1 (or the pseudogene TRBV3-2), the J gene TRBJ1-4; a weak D match, TRBD1 (6 bases). V was cut by 4 bases and J by 8 bases, with 17 bases left in between. The CDR3 runs to 15 residues. Germline V lookup: CDR1 LGHDT, CDR2 YNNKEL (reference sequence). The CDR3 sequence: CASSLSWGAGEKLFF. CDR3 coding DNA: TGTGCCAGCAGCCTGTCATGGGGGGCCGGGGAAAAACTGTTTTTT.

The chain joins TRBV6-2 or TRBV6-3 to TRBJ2-4; TRBD2 agrees at 13 bases. The CDR3 is 19 residues long. Germline CDR1 reads MNHEY; CDR2 reads SVGEGT. V shed 0 bases and J 0 bases; nucleotides not matched to a gene: 5. As DNA, the CDR3 is TGTGCCAGCAGTTACTCGCCCCGGACTAGCGGGAGAGCCAAAAACATTCAGTACTTC. It codes for CASSYSPRTSGRAKNIQYF.